Below, 8 T cell receptor beta chains from the same sample are listed, as sequenced in a study of T cells in Graves' hyperthyroidism and ophthalmopathy. The CDR3 regions of TCR beta were amplified from RNA transcripts. An initial round of RT-PCR targeting the TCR CDR3 relied on the HTBI primer set. TCRdb processed the multiplex PCR reads anew with MiXCR; each CDR3 protein has one entry. The sample shows around 350,000 distinct CDR3 sequences, 20% to 25% of them seen only once. The sample comprised blood. These receptors all stem from a middle-aged man with Graves' hyperthyroidism.

A few counts support this clonotype. The chain joins TRBV19 to TRBJ2-7; 8 bases match TRBD2. The CDR3 is made up of 13 amino acids. The ends lost 7 bases at V and 4 bases at J; junction bases unmatched: 6. The V gene's germline CDR1 is LNHDA and CDR2 SQIVND (reference sequence). The CDR3 loop reads CASIREGLYEQYF. In DNA form, the CDR3 reads TGTGCCAGTATTCGGGAGGGCCTATACGAGCAGTACTTC.

Comments on this clonotype: This sequence may be a read error, since a much larger clone differs from it by one base. CDR3 region: CATSDSQRGPKEQFF. CDR3 coding DNA: TGTGCCACCAGTGATTCGCAGAGAGGACCGAAGGAGCAGTTCTTC. The chain combines TRBV24-1 with TRBJ2-1; no definite D call. The CDR3 totals 15 residues. From germline, CDR1 is KGHDR and CDR2 SFDVKD. Trimming shortened V by 2 bases and J by 10 bases, and 17 bases separated the two germline ends.

V is TRBV29-1 and J is TRBJ2-3, with 9 bases matching TRBD2. The junction had 6 bases not matched to a gene; V was cut back by 5 bases and J by 3 bases. CDR1 SQVTM and CDR2 ANQGSEA come from the germline V gene. CDR3 length: 14 amino acids. CDR3 region: CSVYQREVTDTQYF. The CDR3 nucleotides are TGCAGCGTTTACCAGCGGGAGGTTACAGATACGCAGTATTTT.

As to this clonotype: This may come from a read error, since a much larger clone is one base off. No conserved phenylalanine or tryptophan ends this CDR3, so it is likely a read error. The gene calls are TRBV18 and TRBJ2-5; D possibly corresponds to TRBD2 (6 bases). The V end lost 5 bases, the J end lost 1 base, and 14 bases lay between the germline ends. Germline CDR1 KGHSH, CDR2 LQKENI. The CDR3 consists of 15 residues. The CDR3 DNA reads TGTGCCAGCTCAGGAGGGCGGCCGAGCCAAGAGACCCAGTACCTC. This sequence encodes CASSGGRPSQETQYL.

This clonotype has more than one count but fewer than ten. The chain employs TRBV15 and TRBJ2-7; no clear D. In germline, CDR1 is LNHNV, CDR2 YYDKDF (reference sequence). V dropped 0 bases and J dropped 2 bases, with 8 bases sitting between them. The CDR3 loop spans 14 amino acids. The CDR3 is CATSRDRNPYEQYF. The DNA for the CDR3 is TGTGCCACCAGCAGAGATCGGAACCCCTACGAGCAGTACTTC.

The V gene is TRBV5-1, the J gene TRBJ2-7; TRBD1 might be the D (5 bases). V was clipped by 0 bases and J by 2 bases, with 9 bases between them. The germline gives CDR1 SGHRS, CDR2 YFSETQ. The CDR3 has 14 residues. The CDR3 loop reads CASSLEGRAYEQYF. CDR3 nucleotides: TGCGCCAGCAGCTTGGAGGGCAGGGCCTACGAGCAGTACTTC.

The genes are TRBV6-9 and TRBJ2-7; D not resolved. CDR3 length: 14 amino acids. CDR1 is MNHGY and CDR2 is SVAAGI in the germline V gene. Trimming left V 4 bases short and J 6 bases short, with 16 bases between. The CDR3 nucleotides read TGTGCCAGCAGTTTCACCCCGGAGTTCGGCGAGCAGTACTTC. Translating it yields CASSFTPEFGEQYF.

This clonotype was counted between two and nine times. The chain's CDR3 is CASSTYAGGLAGRSGQTQYF. In DNA form, the CDR3 reads TGTGCCAGCAGCACGTACGCCGGGGGACTAGCGGGAAGGAGCGGGCAGACCCAGTACTTC. This chain uses TRBV5-5 with TRBJ2-5; TRBD2 matches 13 bases. CDR3 length equals 20 residues. CDR1 and CDR2 (germline): SGHKS, YYEKEE (reference sequence). V lost 4 bases, J lost 6 bases, and 21 bases stayed unmatched.